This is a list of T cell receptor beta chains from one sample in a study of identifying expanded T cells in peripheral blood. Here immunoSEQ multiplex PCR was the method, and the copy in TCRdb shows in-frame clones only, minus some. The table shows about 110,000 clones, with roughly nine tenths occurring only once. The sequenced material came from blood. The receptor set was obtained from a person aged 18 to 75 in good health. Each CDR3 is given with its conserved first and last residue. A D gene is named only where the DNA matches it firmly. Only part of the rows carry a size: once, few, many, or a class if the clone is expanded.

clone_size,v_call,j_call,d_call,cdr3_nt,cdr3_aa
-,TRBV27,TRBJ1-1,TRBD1,TGTGCCAGCAGGTTAACCGACAGGGACTACACTGAAGCTTTCTTT,CASRLTDRDYTEAFF
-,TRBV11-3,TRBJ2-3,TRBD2,TGTGCCAGCAGCAACCCGGGGGGGCCTGGCGGCACAGATACGCAGTATTTT,CASSNPGGPGGTDTQYF
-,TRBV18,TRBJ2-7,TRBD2,TGTGCCAGCTCCCCCGGGACTAGCGGGACCTACGAGCAGTACTTC,CASSPGTSGTYEQYF
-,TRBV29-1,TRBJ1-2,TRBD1,TGCAGCGTAGGAAAAGGGACAGGGTTGTCTCATGGCTACACCTTC,CSVGKGTGLSHGYTF
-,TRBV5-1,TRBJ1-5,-,TGCGCCAGCAGCTTGGAGGCCGGACTTAGCAATCAGCCCCAGCATTTT,CASSLEAGLSNQPQHF
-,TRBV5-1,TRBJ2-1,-,TGCGCCAGCAGCTTGGTCTGGAACAATGAGCAGTTCTTC,CASSLVWNNEQFF
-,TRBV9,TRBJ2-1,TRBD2,TGTGCCAGCAGCGCAACTAGCGGGAGTAGCTCCTACAATGAGCAGTTCTTC,CASSATSGSSSYNEQFF
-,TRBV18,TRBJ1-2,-,TGTGCCAGCTCCGTGAACCCGAACTATGGCTACACCTTC,CASSVNPNYGYTF
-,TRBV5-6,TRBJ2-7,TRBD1,TGTGCCAGCAGCTTGAGGACAGGGGGCCTCGAGCAGTACTTC,CASSLRTGGLEQYF
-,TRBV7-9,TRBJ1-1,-,TGTGCCAGCAGCTCGGGGCGGGGCCCTAGCCTGAACACTGAAGCTTTCTTT,CASSSGRGPSLNTEAFF
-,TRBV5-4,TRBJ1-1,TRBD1,TGTGCCAGCAGCTTGGGAGGGGGGACAGGGGCGAGGTACACTGAAGCTTTCTTT,CASSLGGGTGARYTEAFF
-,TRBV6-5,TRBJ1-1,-,TGTGCCAGCAGTTACAGGGACCAGGGGAACACTGAAGCTTTCTTT,CASSYRDQGNTEAFF
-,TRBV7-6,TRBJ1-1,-,TGTGCCAGCACCGCGGGGGAGATGAACACTGAAGCTTTCTTT,CASTAGEMNTEAFF
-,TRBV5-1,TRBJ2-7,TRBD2,TGCGCCAGCAGCAAAACAGGACTAGCTGTGAGTGAGCAGTACTTC,CASSKTGLAVSEQYF
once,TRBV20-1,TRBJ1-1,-,TGCAGTGCTGCCTCAGGTACTGAAGCTTTCTTT,CSAASGTEAFF
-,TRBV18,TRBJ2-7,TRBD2,TGTGCCAGCTCCTCTAGGGCTAGCGGGGGGACCTACGAGCAGTACTTC,CASSSRASGGTYEQYF
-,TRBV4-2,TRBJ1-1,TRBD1,TGTGCCAGCAGCCAAGAAACAGGGGACAACACTGAAGCTTTCTTT,CASSQETGDNTEAFF
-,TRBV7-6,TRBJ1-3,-,TGTGCCAGCACCTTAGGGGTGAACTCTGGAAACACCATATATTTT,CASTLGVNSGNTIYF
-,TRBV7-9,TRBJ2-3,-,TGTGCCAGCAGCCCCTACTCGGGGGCCAACACAGATACGCAGTATTTT,CASSPYSGANTDTQYF
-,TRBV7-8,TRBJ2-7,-,TGTGCCAGCACGTTTTTCCAGGGGGAGGGCGAGCAGTACTTC,CASTFFQGEGEQYF
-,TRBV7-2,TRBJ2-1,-,TGTGCCAGCAGCTTAGCCCAAGGCGGGAATGAGCAGTTCTTC,CASSLAQGGNEQFF
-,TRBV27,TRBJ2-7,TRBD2,TGTGCCAGCAGTTCCTGGACTAGCGGGTCCTACGAGCAGTACTTC,CASSSWTSGSYEQYF
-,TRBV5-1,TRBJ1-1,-,TGCGCCAGCAGCTTGGGAGACACTGAAGCTTTCTTT,CASSLGDTEAFF
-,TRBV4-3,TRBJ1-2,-,TGCGCCAGCAGCCAGAATCGCCGGGACAATGGGTTGGGGTACACCTTC,CASSQNRRDNGLGYTF
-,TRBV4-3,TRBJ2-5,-,TGCGCCAGCAGCCAACATCCAGGGGGGGAGACCCAGTACTTC,CASSQHPGGETQYF
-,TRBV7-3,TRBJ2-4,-,TGTGCCAGCAGCCAAGGGCAAGCAAACATTCAGTACTTC,CASSQGQANIQYF
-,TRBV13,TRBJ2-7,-,TGTGCCAGCAGTTATAACTCCTACGAGCAGTACTTC,CASSYNSYEQYF
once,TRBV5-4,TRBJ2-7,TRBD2,TGTGCCAGCAGCTTTCCTAGCGGGACCTACGAGCAGTACTTC,CASSFPSGTYEQYF
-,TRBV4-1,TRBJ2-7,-,TGCGCCAGCAGCCAGGGTTTGGACACGAGCTACGAGCAGTACTTC,CASSQGLDTSYEQYF
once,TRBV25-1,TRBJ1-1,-,TGTGCCAGCCGCCCCCAGGGGAGCACTGAAGCTTTCTTT,CASRPQGSTEAFF
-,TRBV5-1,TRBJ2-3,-,TGCGCCAGCAGCTTACCGGGGAACACAGATACGCAGTATTTT,CASSLPGNTDTQYF
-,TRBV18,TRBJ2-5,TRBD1,TGTGCCAGCTCAGAAGGGACAGGGGCAGAGACCCAGTACTTC,CASSEGTGAETQYF
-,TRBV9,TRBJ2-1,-,TGTGCCAGCAGCGTTATCAGTTACAATGAGCAGTTCTTC,CASSVISYNEQFF
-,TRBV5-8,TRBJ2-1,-,TGTGCCAGCAGGCCTCAGGGGAACAATGAGCAGTTCTTC,CASRPQGNNEQFF
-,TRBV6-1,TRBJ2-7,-,TGTGCCAGCAGTGAAGTACCGGGGGCCCAGTGGGAGCAGTACTTC,CASSEVPGAQWEQYF
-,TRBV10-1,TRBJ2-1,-,TGCGCCAGCAGTGCTGGGTCGGGGAGAGGGGAGCAGTTCTTC,CASSAGSGRGEQFF
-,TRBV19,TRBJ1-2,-,TGTGCCAGTAGGAGAGGCATTCGGCTCTATGGCTACACCTTC,CASRRGIRLYGYTF
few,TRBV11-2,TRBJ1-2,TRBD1,TGTGCCAGCAGCTCAAACAGGGGTTCCGATGGCTACACCTTC,CASSSNRGSDGYTF
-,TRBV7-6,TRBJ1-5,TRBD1,TGTGCCAGCAGCTCGGGACAGGGGATAGGCAATCAGCCCCAGCATTTT,CASSSGQGIGNQPQHF
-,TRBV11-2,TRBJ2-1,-,TGTGCCAGCAGCCGACTAGTCGGGTCCTACAATGAGCAGTTCTTC,CASSRLVGSYNEQFF
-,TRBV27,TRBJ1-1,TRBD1,TGTGCCAGCAGTCTAATACAGGGGCGGAACACTGAAGCTTTCTTT,CASSLIQGRNTEAFF
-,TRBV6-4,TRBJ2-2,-,TGTGCCAGCAGCCCTACAAGAAACACCGGGGAGCTGTTTTTT,CASSPTRNTGELFF
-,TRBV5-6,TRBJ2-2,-,TGTGCCAGCAGCCCGGGGCGCCTCGGGGAGCTGTTTTTT,CASSPGRLGELFF
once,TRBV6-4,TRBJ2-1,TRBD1,TGTGCCAGCAGTGACTCAGGCAGGGGGCGGAATGAGCAGTTCTTC,CASSDSGRGRNEQFF
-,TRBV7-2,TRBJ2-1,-,TGTGCCAGCAGCTCTCCGGGGGCTTTCGAGCAGTTCTTC,CASSSPGAFEQFF
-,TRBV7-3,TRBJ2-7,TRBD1,TGTGCCAGCAGCTTAAGCCAGGGGGCCGTAGAGCAGTACTTC,CASSLSQGAVEQYF
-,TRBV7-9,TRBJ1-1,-,TGTGCCAGCACAGGGCAGATGAACACTGAAGCTTTCTTT,CASTGQMNTEAFF